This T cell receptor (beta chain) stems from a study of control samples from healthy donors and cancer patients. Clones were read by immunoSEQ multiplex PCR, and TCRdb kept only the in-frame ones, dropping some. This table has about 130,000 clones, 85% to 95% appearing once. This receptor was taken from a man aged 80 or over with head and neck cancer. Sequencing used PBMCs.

CDR3 sequence: CATITADYGYTF. The CDR3 region has the DNA TGTGCCACCATAACGGCGGACTATGGCTACACCTTC. The genes are TRBV10-3 and TRBJ1-2; D is uncertain. Germline CDR1 and CDR2: ENHRY and SYGVKD. The germline V and J ends were trimmed by 10 bases and 3 bases, with 12 bases remaining between them. This CDR3 is 12 amino acids long.